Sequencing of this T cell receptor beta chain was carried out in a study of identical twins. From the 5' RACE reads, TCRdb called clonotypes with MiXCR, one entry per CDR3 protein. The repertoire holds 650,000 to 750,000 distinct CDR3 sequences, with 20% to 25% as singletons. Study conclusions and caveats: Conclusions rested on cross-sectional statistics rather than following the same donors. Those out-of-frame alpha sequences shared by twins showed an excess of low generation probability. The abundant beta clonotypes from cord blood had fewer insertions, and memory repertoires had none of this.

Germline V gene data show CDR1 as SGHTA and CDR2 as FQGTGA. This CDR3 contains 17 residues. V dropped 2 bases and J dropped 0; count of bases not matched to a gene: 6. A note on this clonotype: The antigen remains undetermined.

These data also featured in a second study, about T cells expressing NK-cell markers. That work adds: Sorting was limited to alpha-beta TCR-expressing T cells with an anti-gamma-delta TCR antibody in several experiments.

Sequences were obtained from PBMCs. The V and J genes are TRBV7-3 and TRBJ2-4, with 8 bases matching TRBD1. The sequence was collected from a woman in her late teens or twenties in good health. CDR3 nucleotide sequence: TGTGCCAGCAGCTTAGTTGGACAGGGCCTAGCCAAAAACATTCAGTACTTC. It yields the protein CASSLVGQGLAKNIQYF.